The T cell receptor beta chain under discussion was sequenced for a study of cytomegalovirus exposure and HLA in healthy donors. Germline-derived CDR1 and CDR2 are SEHNR and FQNEAQ (reference sequence). The CDR3 length is 16 residues. V lost 1 base and J lost 3; bases outside the gene matches: 7. This clone was recorded once. Its antigen is currently unknown. General study points: Productive rates of about 87% or about 30% were seen for most TCR beta V segments in an earlier analysis. Presence/absence analysis assumed near-uniform sequencing depth across donors.

The PCR contained 60 Vbeta and 13 Jbeta primers. Sequenced by immunoSEQ multiplex PCR; TCRdb stores in-frame clones only, minus some. The sample yields around 130,000 clones, more than 80% seen once. The source material was PBMCs. The clonotype comes from a man under 40 in good health and CMV-seronegative. The J gene is TRBJ2-7, the V gene TRBV7-9; 9 bases line up with TRBD2. CDR3 DNA sequence: TGTGCCAGCAGCTTAGGGACTCCGACTAGCGGCTACGAGCAGTACTTC. This encodes CASSLGTPTSGYEQYF.